The present entry profiles one T cell receptor (beta chain) with its context. Antigen unknown. PCR amplification relied on 60 Vbeta primers (plus 13 Jbeta primers). Generated by immunoSEQ multiplex PCR, the TCRdb table keeps only in-frame clones and is missing some. The sample contains under 200,000 clones, about 65% of which appear only once. All the people who gave samples were healthy bone marrow donors. This entry belongs to a study of cytomegalovirus exposure and HLA in healthy donors. Overall study findings and caveats: Among TCR beta chains, those listed as cytomegalovirus-associated numbered roughly 150. A prior analysis recorded that most TCR beta V segments were productive about 87% or about 30% of the time.

Germline trimming cut 5 bases from V and 3 bases from J; bases unmatched to any gene: 9. CDR3 length equals 17 residues. Germline V gives CDR1 MNHEY, CDR2 SMNVEV (reference sequence). Sequencing input: PBMCs. The rearrangement links TRBV27 to TRBJ2-1; TRBD1 matches 11 bases. The TCR comes from a woman in her late teens or twenties in good health and CMV-seropositive. The CDR3 sequence is CASSNPMDRGHYNEQFF. The CDR3 bases are TGTGCCAGCAGTAACCCAATGGACAGGGGGCACTACAATGAGCAGTTCTTC.